The source of this TCR beta chain is a study of control samples from healthy donors and cancer patients (dated by TCRdb to 2020 to 2021). Libraries were constructed by the immunoSEQ multiplex PCR assay. In TCRdb, the immuneACCESS table is reduced to in-frame sequences with V and J assigned. These tables do not hold every clone; where another copy was compared, an unresolved V gene accounts for under half, and the others remain unexplained. This sample lists 95,000 to 150,000 clones; around 87% were detected once. The ten largest clones capture roughly 3% of the sample. Turning to this clone: Its specific antigen is unknown. No much larger clone is present one base from it, and per-base qualities are unavailable.

The CDR3, cysteine through phenylalanine, is 16 amino acids long. CDR3 DNA is the only sequence kept; it has 48 bases, read in frame from the first base. The germline ends are 16 bases apart after V is trimmed by 6 bases and J by 0 bases. CDR1 and CDR2 were assigned from the germline V gene as SNHLY and FYNNEI. The sequence is built from TRBV2 and TRBJ2-3, with the D gene not confidently named. The TCR was taken from a man between 60 and 75 years old in good health. Sequencing was carried out using blood. The DNA reads TGTGCCAGCAGCCCCGACTCAACGTCTAGCACAGATACGCAGTATTTT. This encodes CASSPDSTSSTDTQYF. The CDR3 plus the reference TRBV2 and TRBJ2-3 genes for the other parts give the full variable domain: EPEVTQTPSHQVTQMGQEVILRCVPISNHLYFYWYRQILGQKVEFLVSFYNNEISEKSEIFDDQFSVERPDGSNFTLKIRSTKLEDSAMYFCASSPDSTSSTDTQYFGPGTRLTVL.